This T cell receptor beta chain was identified during a study of cytomegalovirus exposure and HLA in healthy donors. Germline CDR1 and CDR2: KGHSH and LQKENI. J was trimmed by 0 bases and V by 6 bases; bases with no gene match: 4. The CDR3 has 16 residues. PCR used 60 Vbeta primers and 13 Jbeta primers. Here immunoSEQ multiplex PCR was the method, and the copy in TCRdb shows in-frame clones only, minus some. In the table there are about 120,000 clones, more than 60% of which are singletons. Study-level points and caveats: Presence/absence analysis assumed near-uniform sequencing depth across donors. In vitro, a few CMV-associated chains proved specific for CMV antigens. Whilst most TCR sequences proved rare, a subset of public TCRs occurred across many donors.

Of note for this clone: The antigen remains unidentified. Other DNA sequences of this sample code for an identical CDR3.

The receptor's source is a man aged 40-50 years in good health and CMV-seropositive. The sequencing sample was made of PBMCs. V is TRBV18 and J is TRBJ1-3; 11 bases align to TRBD1. CDR3: CASSTGTGGSGNTIYF. The CDR3 DNA sequence: TGTGCCAGCTCCACCGGGACAGGGGGCTCTGGAAACACCATATATTTT.